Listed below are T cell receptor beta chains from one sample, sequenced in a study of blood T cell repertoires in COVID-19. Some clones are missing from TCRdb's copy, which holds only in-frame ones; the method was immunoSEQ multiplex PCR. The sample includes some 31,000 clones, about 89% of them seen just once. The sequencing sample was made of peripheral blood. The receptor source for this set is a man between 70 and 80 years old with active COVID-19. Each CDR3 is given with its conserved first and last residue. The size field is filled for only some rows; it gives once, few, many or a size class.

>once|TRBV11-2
CASRVDTTPYEQYF
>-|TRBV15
CATSRERGTTYEQYF
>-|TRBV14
CASSQGRFAAGNEQFF
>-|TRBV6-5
CASRDTGVSYEQYF
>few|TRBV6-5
CASRYSGTGRDNEQFF
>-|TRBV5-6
CASSLGTGLLNEQFF
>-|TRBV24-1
CATSDILSDRKNTEAFF
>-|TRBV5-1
CASSLGQGFGYTF
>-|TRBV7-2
CASSIGAGSGNTIYF
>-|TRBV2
CASSDDGGNQPQHF
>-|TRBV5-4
CASSPGASGGEQYF
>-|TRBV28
CASSIDRGAGISNQPQHF
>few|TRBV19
CASRGTGETGELFF
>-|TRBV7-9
CASSLRSEGAYGYTF
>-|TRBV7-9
CASSLREGGEKLFF
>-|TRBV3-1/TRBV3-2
CASSQDRVTSAVADTQYF
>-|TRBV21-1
CASSPPTDYEQYF
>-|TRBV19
CASSSTGGNQPQHF
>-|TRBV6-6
CASSLPARVNLYEQYF
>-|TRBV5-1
CASREREGNSPLHF
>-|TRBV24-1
CATSDHLTSGETQYF
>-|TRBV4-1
CASSQESSGGGEQYF
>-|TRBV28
CALRTGANVLTF
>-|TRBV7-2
CASSLALGRYAAYNEQFF
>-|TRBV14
CASSTTGGDEQFF
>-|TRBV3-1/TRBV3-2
CASSQAYWETQYF
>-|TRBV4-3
CASSQGPTSGRKTQYF
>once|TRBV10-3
CAISAGAGGYTF
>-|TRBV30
CAWSLFSGSGQYF
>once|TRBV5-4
CASSLPGTAYGYTF
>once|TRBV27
CASSLQRRGTQYF
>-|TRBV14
CASSLYGTNEQYF
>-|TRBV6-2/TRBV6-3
CASSSSPGQGVLGQYF
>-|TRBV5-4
CASSFGLAGGNEQFF
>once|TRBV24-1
CATSHRGLGDTQYF
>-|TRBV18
CASSPERLAGVRDTQYF
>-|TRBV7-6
CASSRDNSYEQYF